This TCR beta chain was observed in a study of T cells in Graves' hyperthyroidism and ophthalmopathy. Notes on the study in general: A model built on 13 V-J features separated ophthalmopathy from stable hyperthyroidism.

Patients aged 18 to 65 had newly diagnosed hyperthyroidism that had lasted under 2 months. The V gene's germline CDR1 is ENHRY and CDR2 SYGVKD. The CDR3 covers 15 residues. The V and J ends lost 5 bases and 3 bases respectively, with 14 bases between them. Regarding this clonotype: Its antigen is not identified.

TCR beta CDR3 regions were amplified from RNA transcripts. First-round RT-PCR targeting the TCR CDR3 was performed with the HTBI primer set. Each CDR3 protein is one row after TCRdb ran MiXCR on the multiplex PCR reads. The sample consists of about 720,000 distinct CDR3 sequences, about 15% of them appearing once. Sequenced material: blood. The chain employs TRBV10-3 and TRBJ2-1; the D call may be TRBD1 or TRBD2 (5 bases each). The clonotype comes from a man aged 18 to 29 with Graves' hyperthyroidism. The CDR3 DNA sequence: TGTGCCATCAGTCTATCTCGGGGCTACTACAATGAGCAGTTCTTC. It specifies CAISLSRGYYNEQFF.